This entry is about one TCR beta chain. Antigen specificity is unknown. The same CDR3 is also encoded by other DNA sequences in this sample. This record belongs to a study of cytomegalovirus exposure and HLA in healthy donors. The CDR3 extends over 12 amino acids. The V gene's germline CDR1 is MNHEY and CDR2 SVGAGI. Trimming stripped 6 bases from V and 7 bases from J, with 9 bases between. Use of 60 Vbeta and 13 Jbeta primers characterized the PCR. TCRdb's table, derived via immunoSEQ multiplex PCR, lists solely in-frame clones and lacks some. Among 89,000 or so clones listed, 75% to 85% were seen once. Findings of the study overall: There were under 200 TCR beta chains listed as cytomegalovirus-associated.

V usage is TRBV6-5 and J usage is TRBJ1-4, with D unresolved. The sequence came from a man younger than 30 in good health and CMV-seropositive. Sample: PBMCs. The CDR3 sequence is CASRGTLEKLFF. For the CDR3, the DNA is TGTGCCAGCAGGGGCACCCTTGAAAAACTGTTTTTT.